The present T cell receptor beta chain was sequenced within a study of T cells expressing NK-cell markers. Study details: Seven sequenced donors out of eight were HCMV-seropositive, one seronegative.

Note on this clonotype: Its antigen is currently unknown.

CDR3 size: 13 residues. Germline V CDR1 and CDR2: SGHRS, YFSETQ. Broader study findings: In more than 5 donors, dominant CD3+CD56+NKG2C+ clones formed about 1.0-8% of CD8+ cells.

UMI-tagged 5'RACE template switching yielded the TCR beta cDNA. Reprocessing the 5' RACE reads, TCRdb reports a single entry for every CDR3 protein and omits DNA. The sample has 400,000 to 550,000 distinct CDR3 sequences. The TCR originated in a woman between 18 and 70 years old in good health. What was sequenced was blood T cells: a sorted CD56 or NKG2C T cell subset, CD4+ or CD8+ T cells, or bulk PBMC T cells (not recorded which). The chain recombines TRBV5-1 with TRBJ1-5. The CDR3 spells CASSLDIYQPQHF.